These T cell receptor gamma chains were read from a single sample in a study of intestinal T cells in coeliac disease. TCRdb ran CATT on the multiplex PCR reads. The repertoire includes more than 850 gamma-chain clones, approximately 53% of them detected once, and roughly 12% sits in the top ten. The sequencing input was a duodenal biopsy. The receptors derive from a human donor with celiac disease. Both conserved end residues are part of each CDR3. The size of a clone is reported for some rows only, either as once, few or many, or as a class for expanded clones.

J: TRGJ1/TRGJ2
size: once
length: 13
V: TRGV10
DNA: TGTGCTGCGTGGGACAAGGGGGTTTATAAGAAACTCTTT
CDR3: CAAWDKGVYKKLF

J: TRGJ1/TRGJ2
size: large
length: 13
V: TRGV3
DNA: TGTGCCACCTGGGACAGGACTTATTATAAGAAACTCTTT
CDR3: CATWDRTYYKKLF

J: TRGJ1/TRGJ2
size: NA
length: 15
V: TRGV3
DNA: TGTGCCACCTGGGACGGAAATTTGACTTATTATAAGAAACTCTTT
CDR3: CATWDGNLTYYKKLF

J: TRGJP1
size: large
length: 9
V: TRGV3
DNA: TGTGCCACCTGGGACAGGCTCACGTTC
CDR3: CATWDRLTF

J: TRGJ1/TRGJ2
size: large
length: 10
V: TRGV5
DNA: TGTGCCACCTGGGACCTTAAGAAACTCTTT
CDR3: CATWDLKKLF

J: TRGJ1/TRGJ2
size: few
length: 13
V: TRGV2
DNA: TGTGCCACCTGGGGACGGGCGTATTATAAGAAACTCTTT
CDR3: CATWGRAYYKKLF

J: TRGJ1/TRGJ2
size: large
length: 15
V: TRGV4
DNA: TGTGCCACCTGGGATGGACTCCGGGTTTATTATAAGAAACTCTTT
CDR3: CATWDGLRVYYKKLF

J: TRGJP2
size: large
length: 15
V: TRGV8
DNA: TGTGCCACCTGGGATAGCTACAGTAGTGATTGGATCAAGACGTTT
CDR3: CATWDSYSSDWIKTF

J: TRGJ1/TRGJ2
size: few
length: 16
V: TRGV4
DNA: TGTGCCACCTGGGATGGGCAGGGGGCGGATTATTATAAGAAACTCTTT
CDR3: CATWDGQGADYYKKLF

J: TRGJ1/TRGJ2
size: large
length: 14
V: TRGV3
DNA: TGTGCCACCTGGGACAGGCCGGATTGGTATAAGAAACTCTTT
CDR3: CATWDRPDWYKKLF

J: TRGJ1/TRGJ2
size: NA
length: 15
V: TRGV2
DNA: TGTGCACCTGGGACGGGCCGGGTTAGCTATTATAAGAAACTCTTT
CDR3: CAPGTGRVSYYKKLF

J: TRGJP1
size: NA
length: 15
V: TRGV2
DNA: TGTGCCACCTGGGACGCTTTTGGGGGCGGTTGGTTCAAGATATTT
CDR3: CATWDAFGGGWFKIF

J: TRGJ1/TRGJ2
size: NA
length: 12
V: TRGV9
DNA: TGTGCCTTGTGGGAGGCGTCAATAAAGAAACTCTTT
CDR3: CALWEASIKKLF

J: TRGJP1
size: NA
length: 15
V: TRGV2
DNA: TGTGCCACCTGGGACGGGGCTGATTCTGGTTGGTTCAAGATATTT
CDR3: CATWDGADSGWFKIF

J: TRGJ1/TRGJ2
size: NA
length: 14
V: TRGV11
DNA: TGTGCCTGCTGGATTAGCCCCGGGGGGCTTAAGAAACTCTTT
CDR3: CACWISPGGLKKLF

J: TRGJP1
size: large
length: 15
V: TRGV4
DNA: TGTGCCACCTGGGATGGTAGAGGCACTGGTTGGTTCAAGATATTT
CDR3: CATWDGRGTGWFKIF

J: TRGJ1/TRGJ2
size: large
length: 17
V: TRGV4
DNA: TGTGCCACCTGGGATGGGCCTCCTTATACGAATTATTATAAGAAACTCTTT
CDR3: CATWDGPPYTNYYKKLF

J: TRGJP1
size: large
length: 12
V: TRGV10
DNA: TGTGCTGCGTGGGAGGCTGGTTGGTTCAAGATATTT
CDR3: CAAWEAGWFKIF

J: TRGJ1/TRGJ2
size: large
length: 14
V: TRGV5
DNA: TGTGCCACCTGGGACAGGCGGGGGCTTTATAAGAAACTCTTT
CDR3: CATWDRRGLYKKLF

J: TRGJ1/TRGJ2
size: NA
length: 16
V: TRGV10
DNA: TGTGCTGCATGGGATATGGGGGGTTATTATTATTATAAGAAACTCTTT
CDR3: CAAWDMGGYYYYKKLF

J: TRGJ1/TRGJ2
size: NA
length: 17
V: TRGV10
DNA: TGTGCTGCGTGGGATTATAACCCCTCCGAGAATTATTATAAGAAACTCTTT
CDR3: CAAWDYNPSENYYKKLF

J: TRGJ1/TRGJ2
size: large
length: 11
V: TRGV4
DNA: TGTGCCACCCTTAATTATTATAAGAAACTCTTT
CDR3: CATLNYYKKLF

J: TRGJP2
size: NA
length: 14
V: TRGV3
DNA: TGTGCCACCTGGGGATTAGGTAGTGATTGGATCAAGACGTTT
CDR3: CATWGLGSDWIKTF

J: TRGJ1/TRGJ2
size: NA
length: 10
V: TRGV8
DNA: TGTGCCACCTGGGGATTTTGGAAACTCTTT
CDR3: CATWGFWKLF

J: TRGJ1/TRGJ2
size: NA
length: 15
V: TRGV8
DNA: TGTGCCACCTGGGAAAAGGGGGGGAATTATTATAAGAAACTCTTT
CDR3: CATWEKGGNYYKKLF

J: TRGJP1
size: NA
length: 14
V: TRGV10
DNA: TGTGCTGCGTGGGAACTACCACTGGGTTGGTTCAAGATATTT
CDR3: CAAWELPLGWFKIF

J: TRGJ1/TRGJ2
size: large
length: 12
V: TRGV8
DNA: TGTGCTCCATCTCGGACTCATTATAAGAAACTCTTT
CDR3: CAPSRTHYKKLF

J: TRGJP2
size: few
length: 14
V: TRGV2
DNA: TGTGCCACCTGGGACGCCCGGGGTGATTGGATCAAGACGTTT
CDR3: CATWDARGDWIKTF

J: TRGJ1/TRGJ2
size: NA
length: 16
V: TRGV3
DNA: TGTGCCGACCTGGGACAGGCCAAGGGGCGGGGCCTTAAGAAACTCTTT
CDR3: CADLGQAKGRGLKKLF

J: TRGJ1/TRGJ2
size: NA
length: 16
V: TRGV2
DNA: TGTGCCACTGGGACGGCCCCTGCGGTCTTTTATTATAAGAAACTCTTC
CDR3: CATGTAPAVFYYKKLF

J: TRGJ1/TRGJ2
size: NA
length: 10
V: TRGV10
DNA: NA
CDR3: CAAWGEGNLF

J: TRGJ1/TRGJ2
size: few
length: 16
V: TRGV8
DNA: TGTGCCACCTGGGATACCCCCCCCTCATTTAGATATAAGAAACTCTTT
CDR3: CATWDTPPSFRYKKLF

J: TRGJP1
size: NA
length: 14
V: TRGV8
DNA: TGTGCACCTGGGATAGGGACCACTGGTTGGTTCAAGATATTT
CDR3: CAPGIGTTGWFKIF

J: TRGJ1/TRGJ2
size: large
length: 10
V: TRGV10
DNA: TGTGCTGCGTGGGATTATCAGAAACTCTTT
CDR3: CAAWDYQKLF

J: TRGJ1/TRGJ2
size: NA
length: 12
V: TRGV8
DNA: TGTGCCACCTGCCATAATTATTATAAGAAACTCTTT
CDR3: CATCHNYYKKLF

J: TRGJ1/TRGJ2
size: large
length: 9
V: TRGV8
DNA: TGTGCCACCTGGGAAAAGAAACTCTTT
CDR3: CATWEKKLF

J: TRGJ1/TRGJ2
size: large
length: 15
V: TRGV4
DNA: TGTGCCACCTGGGATGGGCTCTTGGATTATTATAAGAAACTCTTT
CDR3: CATWDGLLDYYKKLF

J: TRGJ1/TRGJ2
size: large
length: 15
V: TRGV4
DNA: TGTGCCACCTGGGATGGGCAGGATTATTATTATAAGAAACTCTTT
CDR3: CATWDGQDYYYKKLF

J: TRGJP1
size: NA
length: 15
V: TRGV2
DNA: TGTGCCACCTGGGACGGCCCACCCACTGGTTGGTTCAAGATATTT
CDR3: CATWDGPPTGWFKIF

J: TRGJ1/TRGJ2
size: few
length: 11
V: TRGV4
DNA: TGTGCCACCTGGGGTATTTATAAGAAACTCTTT
CDR3: CATWGIYKKLF

J: TRGJ1/TRGJ2
size: NA
length: 14
V: TRGV8
DNA: TGTGCCACCTGGGATAGACCCCTTTATTATAAGAAACTCTTT
CDR3: CATWDRPLYYKKLF

J: TRGJ1/TRGJ2
size: NA
length: 12
V: TRGV2
DNA: TGTGCCCCCCCATGTTTGAATTATAAGAAACTCTTT
CDR3: CAPPCLNYKKLF

J: TRGJ1/TRGJ2
size: NA
length: 11
V: TRGV10
DNA: TGTGCTGCCATTCCGGATTATAAGAAACTCTTT
CDR3: CAAIPDYKKLF

J: TRGJ1/TRGJ2
size: few
length: 12
V: TRGV8
DNA: TGTGCCACCTGGGATGGGGGGTATAAGAAACTCTTT
CDR3: CATWDGGYKKLF

J: TRGJ1/TRGJ2
size: once
length: 12
V: TRGV8
DNA: TGTGCACCTGGGATAGCATATTATAAGAAACTCTTT
CDR3: CAPGIAYYKKLF

J: TRGJ1/TRGJ2
size: NA
length: 11
V: TRGV10
DNA: TGTGCTGCGTGGGGATGTTATAAGAAACTCTTT
CDR3: CAAWGCYKKLF

J: TRGJP1
size: large
length: 14
V: TRGV10
DNA: TGTGCTGCGTGGGACCCTATTTGGGGTTGGTTCAAGATATTT
CDR3: CAAWDPIWGWFKIF

J: TRGJ1/TRGJ2
size: NA
length: 15
V: TRGV9
DNA: TGTGCCTTGTGGGAGGTGCTTACCCCCATCCATAAGAAACTCTTT
CDR3: CALWEVLTPIHKKLF

J: TRGJ1/TRGJ2
size: NA
length: 14
V: TRGV9
DNA: TGTGCCTTGTGGGGATCTTTTTGTTATTATAAGAAACTCTTT
CDR3: CALWGSFCYYKKLF

J: TRGJP1
size: NA
length: 15
V: TRGV11
DNA: TGTGCCTGCTGGATTAGACTACCACTTGGTTGGTTCAAGATATTT
CDR3: CACWIRLPLGWFKIF

J: TRGJP1
size: NA
length: 17
V: TRGV4
DNA: TGTGCCACCTGGGATGGCATCCGGAGGCCACTTGGTTGGTTCAAGATATTT
CDR3: CATWDGIRRPLGWFKIF

J: TRGJ1/TRGJ2
size: NA
length: 16
V: TRGV9
DNA: TGTGCCTTGTGGGGAGGCTGCCCCTTGAATTATTATAAGAAACTCTTT
CDR3: CALWGGCPLNYYKKLF

J: TRGJP1
size: NA
length: 17
V: TRGV10
DNA: TGTGCTGCGTGGGATTCGGGGGGGGGTACCACGTTGGTTGTCAAGATATTT
CDR3: CAAWDSGGGTTLVVKIF

J: TRGJP1
size: NA
length: 16
V: TRGV2
DNA: TGTGCCCACCTGGGACGGGCCATTACCACTGGTTGGTTCAAGATATTT
CDR3: CAHLGRAITTGWFKIF

J: TRGJ1/TRGJ2
size: NA
length: 16
V: TRGV2
DNA: TGTGCCACTGGGACGGGCCGAGAAAGGCGACTTTATAAGAAACTCTTT
CDR3: CATGTGRERRLYKKLF